What follows are 27 T cell receptor beta chains derived from one specimen sequenced in a study of T cells in Graves' hyperthyroidism and ophthalmopathy. The TCR beta CDR3 regions underwent amplification using RNA transcripts as the source. Primed by the HTBI set, a first-round RT-PCR was run on the TCR CDR3. TCRdb passed the multiplex PCR reads through MiXCR, listing each CDR3 protein once. Here the sample spans 350,000 to 400,000 distinct CDR3 sequences, about 16% being singletons. Material: blood. These receptor sequences come from a woman aged 25 to 39 with Graves' hyperthyroidism.

This clonotype was observed many times. The J gene is TRBJ2-7, the V gene TRBV11-3; 7 nucleotides agree with TRBD2. V trimming: 0 bases; J trimming: 4 bases; junction bases outside the gene matches: 12. The CDR3 spans 17 residues. In germline, CDR1 is SGHNT, CDR2 YENEEA. CDR3 sequence (DNA): TGTGCCAGCAGCTTAGATCGGACTAGGGTCCCTCCTTACGAGCAGTACTTC. Amino acid sequence: CASSLDRTRVPPYEQYF.

This clonotype appeared many times. Here the CDR3 reads CASSRGLAEHNEQFF. Written as DNA, the CDR3 is TGTGCCAGCAGCCGAGGACTAGCGGAGCACAATGAGCAGTTCTTC. This rearrangement joins TRBV7-2 to TRBJ2-1; 10 bases agree with TRBD2. Trimming took 5 bases from V and 5 from J; bases not matched to a gene: 6. Per the germline V gene, CDR1 is SGHTA and CDR2 is FQGNSA. There are 15 residues in the CDR3.

The rearrangement joins TRBV24-1 to TRBJ1-2; D remains ambiguous. Trimming removed 4 bases at V and 6 bases at J, with 8 bases between. Germline V gene data show CDR1 as KGHDR and CDR2 as SFDVKD. The CDR3 extends over 12 amino acids. The CDR3 protein is CATSDLTHGYTF. The CDR3 DNA is TGTGCCACCAGTGACCTAACTCATGGCTACACCTTC.

This clonotype appeared a single time. The chain carries TRBV7-9 and TRBJ1-4, with 10 bases that match TRBD1. Germline values: CDR1 SEHNR, CDR2 FQNEAQ (reference sequence). This CDR3 has 16 residues. The J segment lost 8 bases and the V segment lost 4 bases, leaving 10 bases of the junction unmatched. This chain's CDR3 is CASSSGRDRGWEKLFF. The CDR3 nucleotides read TGTGCCAGCAGCTCCGGTCGGGACAGGGGATGGGAAAAACTGTTTTTT. The variable domain in full, completed from reference TRBV7-9 and TRBJ1-4, reads DTGVSQNPRHKITKRGQNVTFRCDPISEHNRLYWYRQTLGQGPEFLTYFQNEAQLEKSRLLSDRFSAERPKGSFSTLEIQRTEQGDSAMYLCASSSGRDRGWEKLFFGSGTQLSVL.

This clonotype was picked up many times. The chain joins TRBV3-1 to TRBJ1-3; possible D gene TRBD1, 5 bases. V was clipped by 1 base and J by 0 bases, with 10 bases between them. CDR1 LGHDT and CDR2 YNNKEL come from the germline V gene (reference sequence). CDR3 length equals 16 residues. CDR3 DNA: TGTGCCAGCAGCCAAGTCGTCAGGGACTCTGGAAACACCATATATTTT. Its translation is CASSQVVRDSGNTIYF.

This clonotype was seen a few times. The chain couples TRBV6-1 to TRBJ1-6; D gene ambiguous. This CDR3 region has 17 residues. Trimming stripped 5 bases from V and 2 bases from J, with 16 bases between. CDR1 MNHNS and CDR2 SASEGT come from the germline V gene. The CDR3 is CASSREVASTYNSPLHF. The CDR3 region has the DNA TGTGCCAGCAGTCGAGAAGTGGCAAGCACCTATAATTCACCCCTCCACTTT.

The J gene is TRBJ2-3, the V gene TRBV4-1, with 12 bases lining up with TRBD1. Germline CDR1 reads MGHRA; CDR2 reads YSYEKL. The CDR3 sequence is 16 residues long. V shed 3 bases and J 3 bases; nucleotides not matched to a gene: 4. The CDR3 protein is CASSQGQGAGTDTQYF. The DNA of the CDR3 is TGCGCCAGCAGCCAGGGACAGGGGGCTGGGACAGATACGCAGTATTTT.

This clonotype has a handful of counts. The chain joins TRBV20-1 to TRBJ2-1; D possibly matches TRBD1 or TRBD2 (7 bases each). Germline lookup yields CDR1 DFQATT and CDR2 SNEGSKA (reference sequence). The V end lost 7 bases, the J end lost 5 bases, and 15 bases lay between the germline ends. CDR3 length: 13 residues. CDR3: CSGGGDRNNEQFF. The CDR3 bases are TGCAGTGGGGGAGGGGACAGAAACAATGAGCAGTTCTTC.

This clonotype has more than one count but fewer than ten. The rearrangement joins TRBV20-1 to TRBJ2-1; 14 bases are a match to TRBD2. Germline lookup yields CDR1 DFQATT and CDR2 SNEGSKA (reference sequence). The J segment lost 3 bases and the V segment lost 5 bases, leaving 9 bases of the junction unmatched. The CDR3 totals 17 residues. The DNA for the CDR3 is TGCAGTGCTCTGGGACTAGCGGGGGCCTTTCTCTACAATGAGCAGTTCTTC. This sequence encodes CSALGLAGAFLYNEQFF.

In its sample, this clonotype was seen a few times. The rearrangement uses TRBV4-1 and TRBJ1-2; D is ambiguous. The CDR3 is made up of 15 amino acids. Deletions cut 0 bases from V and 4 bases from J, with 12 bases between. CDR1 and CDR2 from the germline V gene are MGHRA and YSYEKL. CDR3 in amino acids: CASSQESQPSYGYTF. DNA of the CDR3: TGCGCCAGCAGCCAAGAAAGTCAGCCTTCCTATGGCTACACCTTC.

Ten or more counts support this clonotype. The chain has TRBV6-1 and TRBJ1-1, with 7 bases fitting TRBD1. Trimming took 11 bases from V and 1 from J; bases not matched to a gene: 7. Per germline, CDR1 MNHNS and CDR2 SASEGT. The CDR3 runs 13 residues. This chain's CDR3 is CACTGAKNTEAFF. The CDR3 bases are TGTGCCTGCACAGGGGCCAAGAACACTGAAGCTTTCTTT.

The table lists this clonotype with many counts. J is TRBJ2-1 and V is TRBV28; 7 positions agree with TRBD1. This CDR3 contains 19 residues. Germline CDR1 is MDHEN and CDR2 is SYDVKM. Trimming at V came to 5 bases and at J to 5 bases, leaving 21 bases not matched to a gene. The CDR3 here is CASSPPGQFTRTPDNEQFF. In nucleotides, the CDR3 is TGTGCCAGCAGTCCTCCGGGACAGTTTACCCGAACGCCAGACAATGAGCAGTTCTTC.

This clonotype was counted ten times or more. The CDR3 DNA sequence: TGTGCCACCAGTGAAGGGGTGGGCACAGGGATCTACAATGAGCAGTTCTTC. Translation: CATSEGVGTGIYNEQFF. The chain recombines TRBV24-1 with TRBJ2-1, with a possible D match to TRBD1 (6 bases). The CDR3 runs 17 residues. V shed 4 bases and J shed 3 bases, with 18 bases lying between them. Germline V gene sequence: CDR1 KGHDR, CDR2 SFDVKD.

The chain recombines TRBV20-1 with TRBJ1-5, with D possibly being TRBD1 (6 bases). Per the germline V gene, CDR1 is DFQATT and CDR2 is SNEGSKA (reference sequence). This CDR3 has 15 amino acids. V lost 5 bases and J lost 0, with 14 bases in between. The CDR3 here is CSAGGQVYSNQPQHF. The CDR3 DNA sequence: TGCAGTGCTGGGGGCCAGGTTTATAGCAATCAGCCCCAGCATTTT.

There are many counts of this clonotype. The chain employs TRBV6-1 and TRBJ2-7, with 8 bases lining up with TRBD1. CDR3 size: 13 residues. In germline, CDR1 is MNHNS, CDR2 SASEGT. The J segment lost 3 bases and the V segment lost 10 bases, leaving 8 bases of the junction unmatched. CDR3 protein: CAIERTGNYEQYF. Written as DNA, the CDR3 is TGTGCCATCGAACGGACAGGGAACTACGAGCAGTACTTC.

The V and J genes are TRBV20-1 and TRBJ1-1; D unresolved. V was shortened by 3 bases and J by 2 bases, with 7 bases between the two germline ends. The CDR3 has 12 amino acids. Germline V gene sequence: CDR1 DFQATT, CDR2 SNEGSKA (reference sequence). This CDR3 reads CSASLYNTEAFF. The CDR3 DNA reads as TGCAGTGCTAGTCTCTACAACACTGAAGCTTTCTTT.

This clonotype was observed at least ten times. V is TRBV28 and J is TRBJ1-2, with D unclear. This CDR3 has 17 residues. The V end lost 2 bases, the J end lost 0 bases, and 16 bases lay between the germline ends. Germline CDR1 is MDHEN and CDR2 is SYDVKM. The CDR3 sequence is CASSLMPTFVPNYGYTF. The CDR3 region has the DNA TGTGCCAGCAGTTTAATGCCAACGTTCGTGCCTAACTATGGCTACACCTTC.

This clonotype occurred a few times. The V call is TRBV10-2, the J call TRBJ1-1, with 8 bases fitting TRBD1. Trimming removed 6 bases from V and 7 bases from J; junction bases left unmatched: 7. CDR3 length: 13 residues. The germline V gene has CDR1 WSHSY and CDR2 SAAADI. The chain's CDR3 is CASSDTGGGEAFF. For the CDR3, the DNA is TGCGCCAGCAGCGACACAGGGGGGGGTGAAGCTTTCTTT.

This clonotype came up a few times. This chain connects TRBV28 to TRBJ1-5; D unclear. With 2 bases removed from V and 6 bases from J, the gap between germline ends came to 8 bases. This CDR3 spans 13 amino acids. Germline CDR1 is MDHEN and CDR2 is SYDVKM. CDR3 in DNA: TGTGCCAGCAGTTTACGGGGTCGTCAGCCCCAGCATTTT. Translated: CASSLRGRQPQHF.

This clonotype showed up many times. V usage is TRBV27 and J usage is TRBJ2-7; possible D gene TRBD2, 5 bases. Per germline, CDR1 MNHEY and CDR2 SMNVEV (reference sequence). V shed 3 bases and J shed 1 base, with 13 bases lying between them. The CDR3 covers 15 residues. This CDR3 is CASSFFGSASYEQYF. The CDR3, as DNA: TGTGCCAGCAGTTTTTTTGGTAGCGCATCCTACGAGCAGTACTTC.

The genes are TRBV6-1 and TRBJ2-5; possibly TRBD1 for D (6 bases). V was trimmed by 6 bases and J by 5 bases, leaving 19 bases between them. The germline gives CDR1 MNHNS, CDR2 SASEGT. The CDR3 consists of 15 residues. The CDR3 loop is CASSRRGHSGETQYF. CDR3 bases: TGTGCCAGCAGCCGAAGGGGACACTCGGGGGAGACCCAGTACTTC.

The rearrangement uses TRBV7-9 and TRBJ2-2, with 8 bases fitting TRBD2. V dropped 7 bases and J dropped 1; count of bases not matched to a gene: 5. Germline V gene data show CDR1 as SEHNR and CDR2 as FQNEAQ (reference sequence). The CDR3 has 15 amino acids. CDR3 bases: TGTGCCAGCAATTTAGCGGGGTTGAACACCGGGGAGCTGTTTTTT. As protein: CASNLAGLNTGELFF.

This clonotype was detected ten times or more. This chain joins TRBV20-1 and TRBJ2-7; D unclear. V lost 6 bases and J 4 bases, leaving 13 bases between the germline ends. Germline V CDR1 and CDR2: DFQATT, SNEGSKA (reference sequence). The CDR3 loop spans 12 amino acids. The CDR3 nucleotides are TGCAGTGCCCAACTTAATACGTACGAGCAGTACTTC. This sequence encodes CSAQLNTYEQYF.

This clonotype showed up just a few times. The V call is TRBV9, the J call TRBJ1-6; 8 bases fit TRBD1. Trimming took 5 bases from V and 6 from J; bases not matched to a gene: 4. Germline V gene sequence: CDR1 SGDLS, CDR2 YYNGEE. The CDR3 spans 14 residues. The CDR3 loop is CASRPDRANSPLHF. CDR3 nucleotide sequence: TGTGCCAGCAGACCGGACAGGGCTAATTCACCCCTCCACTTT.

This clonotype occurred a few times. The CDR3 bases are TGTGCCAGCAGCTTGGCGGGACACTCTCGCTACTACGAGCAGTACTTC. It codes for CASSLAGHSRYYEQYF. The V and J genes are TRBV5-5 and TRBJ2-7; TRBD1 is a possible D gene (6 bases). Germline CDR1 SGHKS, CDR2 YYEKEE (reference sequence). Trimming cost V 0 bases and J 3 bases, with 16 bases left between them. The CDR3 spans 16 residues.

The chain employs TRBV18 and TRBJ1-4, with D tentatively TRBD1 (5 bases). CDR3 length equals 14 residues. The germline gives CDR1 KGHSH, CDR2 LQKENI. V was trimmed by 3 bases and J by 8 bases, leaving 13 bases between them. The CDR3 region has the DNA TGTGCCAGCTCACCCGGACTGGGGGGGGAAAAACTGTTTTTT. It encodes CASSPGLGGEKLFF. The complete variable domain, with remaining parts taken from reference TRBV18 and TRBJ1-4, reads NAGVMQNPRHLVRRRGQEARLRCSPMKGHSHVYWYRQLPEEGLKFMVYLQKENIIDESGMPKERFSAEFPKEGPSILRIQQVVRGDSAAYFCASSPGLGGEKLFFGSGTQLSVL.

This clonotype has more than one count but fewer than ten. This chain uses TRBV20-1 with TRBJ2-2; 9 nucleotides line up with TRBD2. After removal of 1 base from V and 5 bases from J, the junction contained 5 bases not matched to a gene. This CDR3 comprises 15 residues. Germline assignment: CDR1 DFQATT and CDR2 SNEGSKA (reference sequence). CDR3 coding DNA: TGCAGTGCTAGAGCCGATAGCGGGAGAACCGGGGAGCTGTTTTTT. Its translation is CSARADSGRTGELFF.